This is a list of T cell receptor beta chains from one sample in a study of blood T cell repertoires in COVID-19. The table came from immunoSEQ multiplex PCR; TCRdb's copy has only in-frame clones and leaves some out. This table has roughly 48,000 clones, 93% appearing once. The sample consisted of peripheral blood. The receptors were gathered from a man aged 60 to 69 with COVID-19, enrolled during active disease. Both conserved end residues are part of each CDR3. A D gene is named only where the DNA matches it firmly.

V	D	J	CDR3	DNA
TRBV29-1	.	TRBJ1-2	CSVFGLSPGGRRDYGYTF	TGCAGCGTTTTTGGGCTCTCTCCCGGGGGAAGGCGTGACTATGGCTACACCTTC
TRBV3-1/TRBV3-2	TRBD2	TRBJ2-2	CASSQAPRLAGGNTGELFF	TGTGCCAGCAGCCAGGCCCCAAGACTAGCGGGGGGGAACACCGGGGAGCTGTTTTTT
TRBV14	.	TRBJ2-1	CASSQDQLAGRGGEQFF	TGTGCCAGCAGCCAAGATCAGCTGGCAGGGCGGGGCGGAGAGCAGTTCTTC
TRBV19	.	TRBJ2-7	CASSIQGSDEQYF	TGTGCCAGTAGTATTCAGGGGAGCGACGAGCAGTACTTC
TRBV28	TRBD1	TRBJ2-2	CASRHLDRLNTGELFF	TGTGCCAGCAGACACTTGGACAGGCTGAACACCGGGGAGCTGTTTTTT
TRBV3-1/TRBV3-2	.	TRBJ1-1	CASSQLMTEEAFF	TGTGCCAGCAGCCAACTTATGACTGAAGAAGCTTTCTTT
TRBV2	.	TRBJ1-5	CASSERRSAQPQHF	TGTGCCAGCAGTGAGCGGAGGTCTGCGCAGCCCCAGCATTTT
TRBV6-5	.	TRBJ1-3	CASKSISGNTIYF	TGTGCCAGCAAATCTATCTCTGGAAACACCATATATTTT
TRBV5-1	.	TRBJ1-1	CASSSPTGGEEAFF	TGCGCCAGCAGCTCGCCAACAGGAGGGGAAGAAGCTTTCTTT
TRBV3-1/TRBV3-2	.	TRBJ1-4	CASSQDRNRGSRKLFF	TGTGCCAGCAGCCAAGATCGCAATAGGGGGTCGCGGAAACTGTTTTTT
TRBV28	.	TRBJ2-1	CASSPSTGVWDEQFF	TGTGCCAGCAGTCCGTCTACGGGAGTATGGGATGAGCAGTTCTTC